This T cell receptor beta chain is drawn from a study of tumor and adjacent non-tumor tissue in lung cancer. The germline CDR1 and CDR2 sequences are SEHNR and FQNEAQ (reference sequence). The CDR3 totals 12 residues. Three rounds of nested PCR, following a modified ARM-PCR protocol, produced the TCRbeta library. Each CDR3 protein gets one entry after TCRdb re-called the multiplex PCR reads with MiXCR. This sample has 45,000 to 65,000 distinct CDR3 sequences, with 60% to 80% found just once. This sample's RNA came from whole unsorted tissue. The normal lung tissue was taken more than 3 cm from the tumor edge. A remark on this clonotype: This may be a read error: a much more frequent sequence differs by one nucleotide.

The specimen sequenced was distant non-tumor lung tissue. This sequence joins TRBV7-9 and TRBJ1-1; D is unresolved. The TCR comes from a woman aged 60-75 years with non-small cell lung cancer. The CDR3 sequence: CASSLLKTEAFF. For the CDR3, the DNA is TGTGCCAGCAGCCTATTGAAGACTGAAGCTTTCTTT.